The 16 T cell receptor beta chains given below trace back to one sample, sequenced in a study of blood T cell repertoires in COVID-19. This table comes from immunoSEQ multiplex PCR, and its TCRdb copy is limited to in-frame clones, with some not included. This table has about 160,000 clones, about 85% appearing once. Specimen: peripheral blood. These TCRs come from a human donor with acute or convalescent COVID-19. The donor label of this sample is uncertain.

V usage is TRBV7-2 and J usage is TRBJ1-5, with 11 bases fitting TRBD1. V trimming: 5 bases; J trimming: 1 base; junction bases outside the gene matches: 7. CDR3 length: 17 amino acids. CDR1 is SGHTA and CDR2 is FQGNSA in the germline V gene. CDR3: CASSPRTGGRSNQPQHF. The DNA of the CDR3 is TGTGCCAGCAGCCCCCGGACAGGGGGCAGAAGCAATCAGCCCCAGCATTTT.

J is TRBJ2-1 and V is TRBV7-3; 13 bases align to TRBD2. Germline V gene lookup returns CDR1 SGHTA and CDR2 FQGTGA. The length of the CDR3 is 17 residues. V lost 1 base, J lost 0 bases, and 0 bases stayed unmatched. The chain's CDR3 is CASSLRLAGGSYNEQFF. The CDR3 nucleotides are TGTGCCAGCAGCTTAAGACTAGCGGGGGGCTCCTACAATGAGCAGTTCTTC.

The chain carries TRBV12-5 and TRBJ1-5; 7 bases line up with TRBD1. In germline, CDR1 is LGHNT, CDR2 FRNRAP. The V segment lost 10 bases and the J segment 3 bases; nucleotides outside the gene matches: 6. The CDR3 length is 13 residues. The CDR3 DNA reads TGTGCTACCACCCAGGGGGACAATCAGCCCCAGCATTTT. Translation gives CATTQGDNQPQHF.

The J gene is TRBJ2-7, the V gene TRBV6-5; D ambiguous. The CDR3 contains 11 residues. Germline V lookup: CDR1 MNHEY, CDR2 SVGAGI. The ends were cut back, 6 bases at V and 3 bases at J, with 6 bases in the middle. The CDR3 DNA sequence: TGTGCCAGCAGCCGTCTCTACGAGCAGTACTTC. It yields the protein CASSRLYEQYF.

This chain uses TRBV24-1 with TRBJ2-7, with D possibly matching TRBD2 (5 bases). Germline V gene lookup returns CDR1 KGHDR and CDR2 SFDVKD. V lost 3 bases to trimming and J lost 1 base, with 6 bases between them. This CDR3 has 13 residues. The CDR3: CATSDGLSYEQYF. The CDR3 DNA follows: TGTGCCACCAGTGATGGACTTTCCTACGAGCAGTACTTC.

This clone was found a few times. The V gene is TRBV27, the J gene TRBJ2-1; D possibly corresponds to TRBD2 (5 bases). There are 15 residues in the CDR3. V was shortened by 4 bases and J by 7 bases, with 17 bases between the two germline ends. Germline lookup yields CDR1 MNHEY and CDR2 SMNVEV (reference sequence). The CDR3: CASSSPTVSGNEQFF. The CDR3 DNA follows: TGTGCCAGCAGTTCCCCGACCGTCTCGGGGAATGAGCAGTTCTTC.

The chain employs TRBV25-1 and TRBJ2-3; TRBD1 matches at 8 bases. This CDR3 region has 14 residues. CDR1 MGHDK and CDR2 SYGVNS come from the germline V gene. With 3 bases clipped from V and 4 bases from J, the junction kept 3 bases outside the gene matches. The CDR3 region has the DNA TGTGCCAGCAGTGATCGGACAGGGCCAGATACGCAGTATTTT. This gives the protein CASSDRTGPDTQYF.

This clone has only a few counts. The CDR3 region has the DNA TGTGCCAGCAGCTTAGGAAGCGGGGGTTCCTACGAGCAGTACTTC. Translating it yields CASSLGSGGSYEQYF. The chain joins TRBV7-2 to TRBJ2-7, with TRBD2 identical over 8 bases. The V and J ends lost 1 base and 1 base, in that order; junction bases with no gene match: 3. Looked up from germline, CDR1 is SGHTA and CDR2 is FQGNSA. The CDR3 sequence is 15 residues long. Combining the CDR3 with reference TRBV7-2 and TRBJ2-7 gives the whole variable domain GAGVSQSPSNKVTEKGKDVELRCDPISGHTALYWYRQSLGQGLEFLIYFQGNSAPDKSGLPSDRFSAERTGGSVSTLTIQRTQQEDSAVYLCASSLGSGGSYEQYFGPGTRLTVT.

Only a few counts were recorded for this clone. The V and J genes are TRBV7-8 and TRBJ2-1, with TRBD1 identical over 7 bases. Germline loops: CDR1 SGHVS, CDR2 FQNEAQ. V gave up 1 base and J gave up 7 bases; unmatched junction bases: 13. The CDR3 is made up of 17 amino acids. The CDR3 spells CASSLEGPDRVGNEQFF. CDR3 bases: TGTGCCAGCAGCTTAGAGGGCCCCGACAGGGTCGGGAATGAGCAGTTCTTC.

This clone appeared a single time. The gene calls are TRBV12-3 or TRBV12-4 and TRBJ1-1; 8 nucleotides match TRBD1. The CDR3 spans 13 residues. V was pared by 3 bases and J by 4 bases, with 1 base of the junction left unmatched. The CDR3: CASSFQGATEAFF. Written as DNA, the CDR3 is TGTGCCAGCAGTTTTCAGGGGGCCACTGAAGCTTTCTTT.

V is TRBV20-1 and J is TRBJ2-7; perhaps TRBD1 as D (6 bases). This CDR3 is 20 amino acids long. From germline, CDR1 is DFQATT and CDR2 SNEGSKA (reference sequence). The germline V and J ends were trimmed by 3 bases and 1 base, with 31 bases remaining between them. In DNA, the CDR3 is TGCAGTGCTAGTCGTGGTGTTCAGGGCAGGGGCGGTGTTAGGTCCTACGAGCAGTACTTC. Translating it yields CSASRGVQGRGGVRSYEQYF.

The chain couples TRBV7-9 to TRBJ1-1, with a possible D match to TRBD1 (5 bases). The CDR3 is 15 amino acids. Trimming shortened V by 8 bases and J by 1 base, and 17 bases separated the two germline ends. CDR1 is SEHNR, CDR2 FQNEAQ, per germline (reference sequence). CDR3 residues: CASLRDGAKNTEAFF. In nucleotides, the CDR3 is TGTGCCAGCCTAAGGGATGGGGCGAAGAACACTGAAGCTTTCTTT.

The CDR3 protein is CASHGQGEQYF. The DNA for the CDR3 is TGCGCCAGCCACGGACAGGGCGAGCAGTACTTC. This chain connects TRBV5-1 to TRBJ2-7; 8 bases are shared with TRBD1. The CDR3 runs 11 residues. Germline CDR1 and CDR2: SGHRS and YFSETQ. V shed 7 bases and J 6 bases; nucleotides not matched to a gene: 3.

The chain couples TRBV2 to TRBJ1-5, with 7 bases that match TRBD1. The CDR3 is 12 amino acids. Germline CDR1 SNHLY, CDR2 FYNNEI. With V trimmed by 7 bases and J by 8 bases, 5 bases remained unmatched. CDR3 sequence: CASTTGVEPQHF. The CDR3 nucleotides are TGTGCCAGCACTACAGGGGTCGAGCCCCAGCATTTT.

This chain connects TRBV15 to TRBJ1-1, with unresolved D. Trimming pared 1 base from V and 3 bases from J, leaving 12 bases between. The germline CDR1 and CDR2 sequences are LNHNV and YYDKDF (reference sequence). CDR3 length: 15 residues. CDR3 DNA sequence: TGTGCCACCAGCAGAGGAGCAAACTCGGACACTGAAGCTTTCTTT. This translates into CATSRGANSDTEAFF. Looking up the rest from reference TRBV15 and TRBJ1-1 gives the full variable domain: DAMVIQNPRYQVTQFGKPVTLSCSQTLNHNVMYWYQQKSSQAPKLLFHYYDKDFNNEADTPDNFQSRRPNTSFCFLDIRSPGLGDTAMYLCATSRGANSDTEAFFGQGTRLTVV.

This clone has just a few counts. The sample holds other DNA sequences that translate to the same CDR3. This chain joins TRBV5-1 and TRBJ2-3, with a tentative D call TRBD2 (6 bases). Trimming removed 1 base from V and 2 bases from J, with 11 bases in between. The CDR3 loop spans 15 amino acids. Germline V gives CDR1 SGHRS, CDR2 YFSETQ. As DNA, the CDR3 is TGCGCCAGCAGCTTGACTGGAGGGTACACAGATACGCAGTATTTT. Its protein is CASSLTGGYTDTQYF.